The 20 T cell receptor beta chains in this list originate from one sample, sequenced in a study of T cell repertoires in aging, cancer and after chemotherapy. TCR beta rearrangements were amplified from peripheral blood genomic DNA. Multiplex touch-down PCR with TRB-A/B primers amplified rearranged V-D-J TRB sequences. TCRdb called the multiplex PCR reads again in MiXCR, with one record for every CDR3 protein. Of about 11,000 distinct CDR3 sequences in the sample, roughly 29% are singletons; the top ten hold approximately 1.9%. The source material was blood. These receptors all come from a human donor in good health.

CDR3 protein: CSARRGGLLTDTQYF. CDR3 nucleotide sequence: TGCAGTGCTAGGCGGGGGGGCCTTCTTACAGATACGCAGTATTTT. This chain connects TRBV20-1 to TRBJ2-3; 9 bases line up with TRBD2. With V trimmed by 3 bases and J by 3 bases, 7 bases remained unmatched. The V gene's germline CDR1 is DFQATT and CDR2 SNEGSKA (reference sequence). The CDR3 has 15 amino acids.

This clonotype is labeled medium-sized. The V call is TRBV6-1, the J call TRBJ2-7; TRBD2 matches at 8 bases. The CDR3 loop spans 14 amino acids. Germline values: CDR1 MNHNS, CDR2 SASEGT. V shed 5 bases, J shed 1 base, and the junction held 4 bases outside the gene matches. The CDR3 nucleotides read TGTGCCAGCAGTAGCGGGGGCTGGTCCTACGAGCAGTACTTC. This sequence encodes CASSSGGWSYEQYF.

This clonotype was detected only a few times. J is TRBJ1-2 and V is TRBV28; 7 nucleotides line up with TRBD1. V trimming: 5 bases; J trimming: 5 bases; junction bases outside the gene matches: 8. The CDR3 loop spans 14 amino acids. Germline lookup yields CDR1 MDHEN and CDR2 SYDVKM. The CDR3: CASSNQGVFYGYTF. In DNA, the CDR3 is TGTGCCAGCAGTAATCAGGGGGTCTTTTATGGCTACACCTTC.

This chain connects TRBV20-1 to TRBJ2-4; D assignment may be TRBD1 or TRBD2 (6 bases each). The germline V and J ends were trimmed by 3 bases and 1 base, with 13 bases remaining between them. The length of the CDR3 is 15 residues. Germline assignment: CDR1 DFQATT and CDR2 SNEGSKA (reference sequence). For the CDR3, the DNA is TGCAGTGCTAGGCCTTGGGGGGCGGCCAAAAACATTCAGTACTTC. This codes for CSARPWGAAKNIQYF.

This clonotype is termed medium-sized. The chain has TRBV20-1 and TRBJ2-7; TRBD2 aligns across 11 bases. Germline CDR1 and CDR2: DFQATT and SNEGSKA (reference sequence). V shed 1 base, J shed 4 bases, and the junction held 3 bases outside the gene matches. The CDR3 has 14 amino acids. CDR3 sequence (DNA): TGCAGTGCTAGAGCTGGACTAGCGGGTTACGAGCAGTACTTC. Protein sequence: CSARAGLAGYEQYF.

This chain connects TRBV7-2 to TRBJ2-7; TRBD2 agrees at 9 bases. The CDR3 length is 15 residues. With 1 base clipped from V and 3 bases from J, the junction kept 4 bases outside the gene matches. From germline, CDR1 is SGHTA and CDR2 FQGNSA. As DNA, the CDR3 is TGTGCCAGCAGCTTAGGAGCGGGAGGCCTCTACGAGCAGTACTTC. It specifies CASSLGAGGLYEQYF.

This clonotype was picked up a small number of times. The chain carries TRBV19 and TRBJ1-5; 7 bases line up with TRBD1. CDR3 length: 15 residues. The trim removed 6 bases at V and 8 bases at J, leaving 13 bases unmatched. Per the germline V gene, CDR1 is LNHDA and CDR2 is SQIVND (reference sequence). The CDR3 loop is CASSPSDRVREPQHF. CDR3 nucleotide sequence: TGTGCCAGTAGCCCGTCAGACAGGGTACGAGAGCCCCAGCATTTT.

This clonotype was found a few times. This sequence joins TRBV6-5 and TRBJ2-1, with D possibly matching TRBD1 (5 bases). The germline V and J ends were trimmed by 6 bases and 7 bases, with 16 bases remaining between them. The CDR3 is made up of 14 amino acids. Germline V gene lookup returns CDR1 MNHEY and CDR2 SVGAGI. CDR3 nucleotides: TGTGCCAGCAGGAGGCAGGGTACTCAGAATGAGCAGTTCTTC. It translates to CASRRQGTQNEQFF.

Only a few counts were recorded for this clonotype. The rearrangement links TRBV7-9 to TRBJ2-3, with D perhaps matching TRBD1 (6 bases). CDR3 length equals 15 residues. In germline, CDR1 is SEHNR, CDR2 FQNEAQ (reference sequence). The V end was cut by 4 bases, the J end by 2 bases, with 13 bases between. The CDR3 spells CASSSQGTYTDTQYF. The CDR3 nucleotides are TGTGCCAGCAGCTCCCAAGGGACATACACAGATACGCAGTATTTT.

This clonotype was seen more than once but under ten times. The rearrangement joins TRBV11-2 to TRBJ2-7; D not certain. Germline V gives CDR1 SGHAT, CDR2 FQNNGV. V was trimmed by 5 bases and J by 1 base, leaving 6 bases between them. The CDR3 runs 12 residues. This CDR3 reads CASSLISYEQYF. The CDR3 nucleotides are TGTGCCAGCAGCCTTATTTCCTACGAGCAGTACTTC.

The chain carries TRBV5-1 and TRBJ2-6, with no clear D. Looked up from germline, CDR1 is SGHRS and CDR2 is YFSETQ. The CDR3 spans 15 residues. V was clipped by 5 bases and J by 0 bases, with 9 bases between them. The CDR3, as DNA: TGCGCCAGCAGGTTAGAGCTCTCTGGGGCCAACGTCCTGACTTTC. Protein: CASRLELSGANVLTF.

This clonotype ranks as medium-sized (0.01 to 0.1%). The rearrangement uses TRBV20-1 and TRBJ2-7; D possibly corresponds to TRBD1 (5 bases). Germline V gene data show CDR1 as DFQATT and CDR2 as SNEGSKA (reference sequence). V dropped 0 bases and J dropped 4 bases, with 16 bases sitting between them. There are 15 residues in the CDR3. The CDR3 DNA sequence: TGCAGTGCTAGAGACCTGGAGCCTGGGGCTTACGAGCAGTACTTC. Its protein product is CSARDLEPGAYEQYF.

The sample holds a few counts of this clonotype. The chain has TRBV14 and TRBJ1-2; no reliable D call. The CDR3 has 13 residues. V shed 0 bases and J shed 3 bases, with 5 bases lying between them. CDR1 is SGHDN and CDR2 is FVKESK in the germline V gene. The CDR3 sequence: CASSQEDYYGYTF. In DNA, the CDR3 is TGTGCCAGCAGCCAAGAGGACTACTATGGCTACACCTTC.

This rearrangement joins TRBV6-4 to TRBJ2-7; 8 bases are shared with TRBD2. Trimming at V came to 11 bases and at J to 5 bases, leaving 14 bases not matched to a gene. CDR1 and CDR2 from the germline V gene are MRHNA and SNTAGT. The CDR3 is 14 residues long. The CDR3 protein is CAHISSGRRNEQYF. CDR3 DNA sequence: TGTGCCCACATTTCTAGCGGGCGTAGGAACGAGCAGTACTTC.

Regarding this clonotype: This may be a read error: a much more frequent sequence differs by one nucleotide. This chain connects TRBV20-1 to TRBJ1-2, with D possibly matching TRBD1 (6 bases). The CDR3 totals 14 residues. Germline CDR1 is DFQATT and CDR2 is SNEGSKA (reference sequence). Trimming took off 5 bases at V and 0 bases at J, with 13 bases between the two ends. CDR3 DNA: TGCAGTGCTCCCTGGACAGTAACTAACTATGGCTACACCTTC. As protein: CSAPWTVTNYGYTF.

This clonotype came up a few times. The chain carries TRBV29-1 and TRBJ2-1; no definite D call. CDR1 is SQVTM and CDR2 is ANQGSEA in the germline V gene. V lost 4 bases, J lost 8 bases, and 9 bases lay in between. The CDR3 has 11 residues. Here the CDR3 reads CSVGSQYEQFF. CDR3 nucleotide sequence: TGCAGCGTTGGTTCTCAATATGAGCAGTTCTTC.

The V call is TRBV19, the J call TRBJ2-2, with TRBD1 as a possible D gene (6 bases). The germline V gene has CDR1 LNHDA and CDR2 SQIVND (reference sequence). The CDR3 length is 14 residues. Deletions cut 7 bases from V and 3 bases from J, with 12 bases between. Here the CDR3 reads CASTWQGHTGELFF. The CDR3, as DNA: TGTGCCAGTACATGGCAGGGGCACACCGGGGAGCTGTTTTTT.

This clonotype qualifies as medium-sized. The J gene is TRBJ1-2, the V gene TRBV6-5, with D possibly matching TRBD1 (5 bases). Trimming took 6 bases from V and 0 from J, leaving 11 bases between them. The CDR3 spans 14 residues. CDR1 MNHEY and CDR2 SVGAGI come from the germline V gene. The CDR3 is CASRIRGTNYGYTF. CDR3 sequence (DNA): TGTGCCAGCAGGATACGGGGGACTAACTATGGCTACACCTTC.

In its sample, this clonotype was seen a few times. The rearrangement joins TRBV7-2 to TRBJ2-7; 16 bases agree with TRBD2. The CDR3 runs to 19 residues. From germline, CDR1 is SGHTA and CDR2 FQGNSA. Trimming cost V 5 bases and J 1 base; bases outside gene matches: 11. The CDR3, as DNA: TGTGCCAGCAGCCCCGGGACTAGCGGGAGGGCGGGGCCGTCCTACGAGCAGTACTTC. Translation gives CASSPGTSGRAGPSYEQYF.

The rearrangement joins TRBV11-1 to TRBJ2-2; D remains unclear. This CDR3 has 12 residues. V was pared by 3 bases and J by 4 bases, with 3 bases between. CDR1 is SGHAT and CDR2 is FQDESV in the germline V gene (reference sequence). CDR3 protein: CASSFGTGELFF. For the CDR3, the DNA is TGTGCCAGCAGCTTCGGCACCGGGGAGCTGTTTTTT.